In this sample, the clone carrying this T cell receptor beta chain turned up once. Antigen: not known. The assay was immunoSEQ multiplex PCR, and TCRdb's table has in-frame clones only and misses some. The table lists approximately 52,000 clones, about 80% of them singletons. This sample was included in a study of a mutant IDH1 vaccine in newly diagnosed glioma. Study summary: Patients arrived already treated with radiotherapy, temozolomide, or both, most having had both. Study results and caveats: Of the patients, about 95% had vaccine-induced immune responses. Seemingly, pseudoprogression had no relation to changes in the top peripheral T cell clonotypes.

V was pared by 4 bases and J by 7 bases, with 10 bases of the junction left unmatched. CDR3 length: 14 amino acids. Germline CDR1 SGHNT, CDR2 YYREEE (reference sequence). Time point given: baseline, week 1 (first vaccination visit). The treatment was: pre-vaccination baseline after standard-of-care therapy. The TCR comes from a middle-aged woman with glioma. The chain combines TRBV5-4 with TRBJ1-2; 7 bases map to TRBD1. Sequenced material: PBMCs, taken from a glioma patient treated with radiotherapy, temozolomide or both. CDR3 sequence (DNA): TGTGCCAGCAGCCCCACAGGGGAAAGGGGTGGCTACACCTTC. It translates to CASSPTGERGGYTF.